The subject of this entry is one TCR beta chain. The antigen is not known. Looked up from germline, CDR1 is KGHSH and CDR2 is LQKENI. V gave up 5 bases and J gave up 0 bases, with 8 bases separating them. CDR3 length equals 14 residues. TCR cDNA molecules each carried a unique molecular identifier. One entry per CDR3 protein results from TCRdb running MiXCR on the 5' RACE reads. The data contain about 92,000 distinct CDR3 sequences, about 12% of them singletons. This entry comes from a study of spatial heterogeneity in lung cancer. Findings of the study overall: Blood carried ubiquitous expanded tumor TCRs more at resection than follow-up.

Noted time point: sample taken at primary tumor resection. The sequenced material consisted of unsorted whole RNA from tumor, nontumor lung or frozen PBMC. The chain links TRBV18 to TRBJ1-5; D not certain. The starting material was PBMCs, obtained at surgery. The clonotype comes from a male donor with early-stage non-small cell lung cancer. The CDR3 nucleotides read TGTGCCAGCTCATCCATGGGTAGCAATCAGCCCCAGCATTTT. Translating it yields CASSSMGSNQPQHF.